The present TCR beta chain was sequenced within a study of shared T cell receptors in the human thymus (dated by TCRdb to 2020 to 2022). With respect to the entire study: The study examined how self-reactive, shared T-cell receptor alpha chains are generated in the human thymus.

The library was built by means of the immunoSEQ multiplex PCR assay. TCRdb provides this immuneACCESS table in a form limited to in-frame rearrangements. Some clones are lacking; in checked studies, under half of them reflect an unresolved V gene, and why the rest are absent is not known. The sample table lists 700,000 or so clones, around 85% of them with a count of one. The top ten clonotypes cover around 0.01% of the sample. As regards this clone: Its antigen specificity is not known. No much larger clonotype is one base removed from it; base qualities were not supplied.

For CDR1 and CDR2, the germline V gene lists MDHEN and SYDVKM. V is clipped by 5 bases and J by 1 base, and the sequence between their germline boundaries is 12 bases long. CDR3 length: 14 amino acids, cysteine to phenylalanine. Of the read, only the CDR3 DNA is kept; its 42 bases are in frame from base 1. The data were also submitted as part of a second study, on human thymus T cells. As that second paper reports: In Finland, the donors were immunologically healthy infants who were having open corrective cardiac surgery for congenital heart defects. The thymus tissue came from surgical resects taken out during corrective cardiac surgery. Biased V and J gene segment usage appeared to be present in both thymic and peripheral blood repertoires. Highly overlapping thymic TCR repertoires among unrelated individuals were reported in the related research. The study used eight infant thymus samples plus four related peripheral blood samples to characterize TCR alpha and beta repertoires. The infant donors were about 7 to 250 days old, and the cohort included more than five males and a couple of females. Thymocytes were freed from the tissue by mechanical means and kept at -70 degrees C as pellets of about 8.5-34 million cells. Genomic DNA was extracted from frozen cell pellets with a QIAsymphony instrument. The immunoSEQ multiplex PCR assay was used to amplify the TCRB and TCRAD loci from a standardized quantity of quality-controlled genomic DNA. The amplicons spanned the V(D)J region and were long enough to cover the CDR3 and allow V and J genes to be identified. Through the commercial immunoSEQ service, the amplicons were sequenced on an Illumina platform. Primer bias and sequencing errors were corrected as previously described, and TCRAD and TCRB were defined on the basis of the IMGT database. immunoSEQ Analyzer 3.0 and VDJTools were used for repertoire analysis, which covered basic statistics, V/J segment usage, diversity estimates, rarefaction and pairwise overlap. Diversity was estimated using the Chao1, ChaoE, Efron-Thisted, Shannon and inverse Simpson indices, and was also estimated on datasets down-sampled to the size of the smallest sample. Repertoire overlap was assessed by strict matching of CDR3 nucleotide sequence, V gene and J gene, and clustering was done by Jaccard-based multidimensional scaling. On average, thymus samples gave 800,000 or so unique TCRB clonotypes, whereas blood samples gave 75,000 to 85,000.

The sample comprised thymocytes. This receptor was obtained from a girl under three years old with a congenital heart defect. Donor details come from another sample of the same person, matched by shared clones. The chain is made from TRBV28 and TRBJ2-7; perhaps TRBD2 is the D gene, with 6 bases matching. In nucleotides, the sequence is TGTGCCAGCAGTCCGCGGGACGGTTCCTACGAGCAGTACTTC. Translation gives CASSPRDGSYEQYF.